These T cell receptor beta chains were read from a single sample in a study of neurological immune-mediated disorders. TCRdb itself ran the 5' RACE reads through MiXCR, one entry per CDR3 protein. Here the sample spans tens of thousands of distinct CDR3 sequences, roughly 2% being singletons. Material for sequencing was PBMCs. The receptors derive from a woman between 40 and 50 years old with multiple sclerosis. The CDR3 runs from the conserved cysteine through the conserved F or W. The order of the fields is J gene, D gene, CDR3 length, V gene, CDR3 protein. The D gene is left open where the match is weak.

>TRBJ2-2|-|13|TRBV5-1
CASSPTDTGELFF
>TRBJ1-4|-|14|TRBV20-1
CSARDSGYEEKLFF
>TRBJ2-3|-|14|TRBV29-1
CSVEERGSTDTQYF
>TRBJ2-7|-|13|TRBV18
CASSPPDGGEQYF
>TRBJ1-1|TRBD1|14|TRBV9
CASSPGQGETEAFF
>TRBJ1-1|-|14|TRBV12-3/TRBV12-4
CASSYRYGDTEAFF
>TRBJ2-7|-|14|TRBV18
CASSQPSRTYEQYF
>TRBJ2-3|TRBD1|16|TRBV29-1
CSVASAFRQGADTQYF
>TRBJ2-3|-|18|TRBV10-3
CAISESRSHVRGTDTQYF
>TRBJ2-3|-|14|TRBV5-1
CASSFSPGTDTQYF
>TRBJ2-1|TRBD2|14|TRBV20-1
CSALAGGFYNEQFF
>TRBJ1-2|TRBD1|13|TRBV6-5
CASSQTGRNGYTF
>TRBJ1-1|-|8|TRBV29-1
CSVDEDFF
>TRBJ2-5|-|13|TRBV10-3
CAISPGPPGAQYF
>TRBJ2-7|-|14|TRBV5-1
CASSLDSAAYEQYF
>TRBJ1-1|-|12|TRBV7-6
CASSPEGNEAFF
>TRBJ2-2|-|13|TRBV5-1
CASSLVNTGELFF
>TRBJ2-3|TRBD2|16|TRBV5-1
CASSLLAGGLTDTQYF
>TRBJ1-2|-|15|TRBV12-3/TRBV12-4
CASSLEQKVNYGYTF
>TRBJ2-2|-|16|TRBV5-1
CASSPEPTPNNGELFF
>TRBJ2-7|-|11|TRBV20-1
CSAGEASEQYF
>TRBJ1-1|-|15|TRBV5-1
CASSREEGGYTEAFF
>TRBJ2-7|-|16|TRBV20-1
CSARDPKKQGRYEQYF
>TRBJ2-7|-|15|TRBV20-1
CSAREGGPSSYEQYF
>TRBJ2-6|TRBD1|18|TRBV6-2/TRBV6-3
CASSYVRDSAPGANVLTF
>TRBJ1-2|-|13|TRBV20-1
CSARDGSGPGYTF
>TRBJ2-1|-|12|TRBV21-1
CASSGRSGEQFF
>TRBJ2-3|-|15|TRBV7-2
CASSLEVSWADTQYF